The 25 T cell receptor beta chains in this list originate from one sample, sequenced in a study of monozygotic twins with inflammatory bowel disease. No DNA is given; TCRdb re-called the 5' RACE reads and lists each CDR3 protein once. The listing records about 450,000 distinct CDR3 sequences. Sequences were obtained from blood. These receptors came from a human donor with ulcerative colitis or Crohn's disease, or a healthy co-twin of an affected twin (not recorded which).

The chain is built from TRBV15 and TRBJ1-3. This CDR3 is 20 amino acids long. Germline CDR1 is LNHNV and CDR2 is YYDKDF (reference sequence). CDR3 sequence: CATSRDLGRETRISGNTIYF.

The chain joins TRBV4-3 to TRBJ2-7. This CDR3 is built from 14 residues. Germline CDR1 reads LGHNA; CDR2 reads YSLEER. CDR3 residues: CASSQDLFPYEQYF.

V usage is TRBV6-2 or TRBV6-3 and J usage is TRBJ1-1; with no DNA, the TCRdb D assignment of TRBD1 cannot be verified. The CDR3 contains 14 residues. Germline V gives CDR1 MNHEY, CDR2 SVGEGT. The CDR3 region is CASRRDSSNTEAFF.

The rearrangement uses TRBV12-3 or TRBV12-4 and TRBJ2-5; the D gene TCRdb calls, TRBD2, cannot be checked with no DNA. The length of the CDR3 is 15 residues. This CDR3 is CASSFAAGGQETQYF.

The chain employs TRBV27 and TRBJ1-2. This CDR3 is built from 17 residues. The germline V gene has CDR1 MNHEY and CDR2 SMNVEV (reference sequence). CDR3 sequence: CASSSTGSGGAVYGYTF.

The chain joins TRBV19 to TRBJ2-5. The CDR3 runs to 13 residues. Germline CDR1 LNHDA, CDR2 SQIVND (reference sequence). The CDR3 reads CASSVGKSETQYF.

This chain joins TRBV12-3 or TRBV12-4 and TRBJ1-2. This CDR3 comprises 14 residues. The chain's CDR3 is CASRGMQAGRGYTF.

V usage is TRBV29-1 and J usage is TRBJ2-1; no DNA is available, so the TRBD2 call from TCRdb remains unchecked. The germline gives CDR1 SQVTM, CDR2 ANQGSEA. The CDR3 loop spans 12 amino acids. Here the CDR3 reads CSGGLRPNEQFF.

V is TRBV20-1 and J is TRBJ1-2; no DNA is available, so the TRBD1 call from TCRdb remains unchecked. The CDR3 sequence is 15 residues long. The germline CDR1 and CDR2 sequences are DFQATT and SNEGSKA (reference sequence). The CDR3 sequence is CSARDNRGGSYGYTF.

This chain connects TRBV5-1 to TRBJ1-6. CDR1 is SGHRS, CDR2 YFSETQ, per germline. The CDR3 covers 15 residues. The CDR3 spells CASSLSGQANSPLHF.

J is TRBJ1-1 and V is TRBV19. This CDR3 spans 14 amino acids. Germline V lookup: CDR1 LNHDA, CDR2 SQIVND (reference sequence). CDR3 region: CASSRVGANTEAFF.

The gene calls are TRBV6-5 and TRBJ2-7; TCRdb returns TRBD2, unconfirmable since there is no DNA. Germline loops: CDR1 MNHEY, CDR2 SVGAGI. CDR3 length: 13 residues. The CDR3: CASIRAGGVEQYF.

The CDR3 spells CASSKTGTGGLPLNQPQHF. The chain combines TRBV21-1 with TRBJ1-5; there is no DNA to check the TCRdb D call of TRBD1. TRBV21-1 is listed as a pseudogene. The CDR3 contains 19 residues.

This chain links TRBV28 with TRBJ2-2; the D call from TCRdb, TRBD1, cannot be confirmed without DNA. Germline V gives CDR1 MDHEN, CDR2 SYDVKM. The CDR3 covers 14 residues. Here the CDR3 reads CASSITGGPGELFF. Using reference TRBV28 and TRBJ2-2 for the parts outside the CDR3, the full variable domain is DVKVTQSSRYLVKRTGEKVFLECVQDMDHENMFWYRQDPGLGLRLIYFSYDVKMKEKGDIPEGYSVSREKKERFSLILESASTNQTSMYLCASSITGGPGELFFGEGSRLTVL.

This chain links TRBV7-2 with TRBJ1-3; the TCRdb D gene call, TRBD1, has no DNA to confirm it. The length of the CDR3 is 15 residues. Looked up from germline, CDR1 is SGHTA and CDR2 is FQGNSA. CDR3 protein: CASSRQGAGGNTIYF.

CDR3 amino acids: CASSPTRTSGVTDQYF. J is TRBJ2-5 and V is TRBV6-1; TCRdb proposes TRBD2, but this gene call is untestable without DNA. The CDR3 totals 16 residues. The germline V gene encodes CDR1 MNHNS and CDR2 SASEGT.

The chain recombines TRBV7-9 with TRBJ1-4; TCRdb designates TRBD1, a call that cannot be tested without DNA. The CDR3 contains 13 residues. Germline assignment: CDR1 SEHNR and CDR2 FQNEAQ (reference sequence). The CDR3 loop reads CASSSGENEKLFF.

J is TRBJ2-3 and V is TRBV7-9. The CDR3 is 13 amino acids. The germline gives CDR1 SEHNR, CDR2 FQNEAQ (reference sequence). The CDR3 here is CASSPRDEDTQYF. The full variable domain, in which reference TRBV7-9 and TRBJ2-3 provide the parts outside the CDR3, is DTGVSQNPRHKITKRGQNVTFRCDPISEHNRLYWYRQTLGQGPEFLTYFQNEAQLEKSRLLSDRFSAERPKGSFSTLEIQRTEQGDSAMYLCASSPRDEDTQYFGPGTRLTVL.

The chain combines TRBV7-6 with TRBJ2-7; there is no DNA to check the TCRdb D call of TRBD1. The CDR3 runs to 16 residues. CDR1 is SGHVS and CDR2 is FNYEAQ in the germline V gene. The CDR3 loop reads CASSPRQGARTYEQYF.

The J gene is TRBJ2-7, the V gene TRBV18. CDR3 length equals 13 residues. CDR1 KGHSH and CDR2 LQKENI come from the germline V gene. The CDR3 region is CASSVSTAYEQYF.

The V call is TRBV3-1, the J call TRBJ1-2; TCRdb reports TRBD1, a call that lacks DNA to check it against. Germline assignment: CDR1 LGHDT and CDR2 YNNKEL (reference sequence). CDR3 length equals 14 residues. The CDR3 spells CASSLGGGQGGYTF.

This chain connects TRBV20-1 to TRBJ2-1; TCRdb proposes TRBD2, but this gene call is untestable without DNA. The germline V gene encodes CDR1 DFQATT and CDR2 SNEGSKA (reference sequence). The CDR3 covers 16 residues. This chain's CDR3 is CSARRTSGRKEDEQFF.

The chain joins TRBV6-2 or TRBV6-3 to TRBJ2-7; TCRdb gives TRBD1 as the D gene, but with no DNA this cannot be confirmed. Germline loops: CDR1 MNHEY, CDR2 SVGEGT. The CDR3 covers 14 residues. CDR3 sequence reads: CASSQDGGRSEQYF.

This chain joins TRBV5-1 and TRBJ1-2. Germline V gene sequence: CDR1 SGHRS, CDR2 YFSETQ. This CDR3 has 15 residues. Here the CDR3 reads CASSLDKGQAYGYTF.

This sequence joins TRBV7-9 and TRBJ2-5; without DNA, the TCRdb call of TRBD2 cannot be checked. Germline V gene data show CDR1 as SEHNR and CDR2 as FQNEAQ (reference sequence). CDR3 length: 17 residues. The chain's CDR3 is CASSPIALAGGLETQYF.